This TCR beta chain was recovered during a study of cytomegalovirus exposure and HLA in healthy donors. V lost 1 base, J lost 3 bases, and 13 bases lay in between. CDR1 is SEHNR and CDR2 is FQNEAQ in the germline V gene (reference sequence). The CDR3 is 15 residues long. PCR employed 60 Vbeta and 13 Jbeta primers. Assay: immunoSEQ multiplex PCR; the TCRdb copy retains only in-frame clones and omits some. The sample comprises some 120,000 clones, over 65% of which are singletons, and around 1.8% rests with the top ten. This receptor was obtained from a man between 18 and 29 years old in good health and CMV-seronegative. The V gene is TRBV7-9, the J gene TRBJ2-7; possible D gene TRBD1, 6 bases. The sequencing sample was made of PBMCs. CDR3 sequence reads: CASSLGGQGIYEQYF. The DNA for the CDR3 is TGTGCCAGCAGCTTAGGGGGGCAGGGTATCTACGAGCAGTACTTC.